A single sample is the source of the 20 T cell receptor beta chains below, sequenced in a study of T cells in Graves' hyperthyroidism and ophthalmopathy. Authors of the study amplified TCR beta CDR3 regions from RNA transcripts. The TCR CDR3 was amplified in a first-round RT-PCR using the HTBI primer set. TCRdb used MiXCR to reprocess the multiplex PCR reads, holding one entry per CDR3 protein. Here the sample spans around 300,000 distinct CDR3 sequences, roughly 15% being singletons. Sequencing was done on a sample of blood. All receptors derive from a woman between 45 and 60 years old with Graves' hyperthyroidism that later progressed to Graves' ophthalmopathy.

Only a few counts were recorded for this clonotype. A much bigger clone sits one base away, suggesting this may be a read error. CDR3 region: CVRGAGTQYF. CDR3 DNA sequence: TGTGTCAGAGGGGCTGGGACCCAGTACTTC. The chain carries TRBV2 and TRBJ2-5; D tentatively reads TRBD1 or TRBD2 (5 bases each). The CDR3 runs 10 residues. Germline values: CDR1 SNHLY, CDR2 FYNNEI.

This clonotype was counted many times. V and J are TRBV28 and TRBJ2-5, with D possibly TRBD1 on 7 matching bases. Germline assignment: CDR1 MDHEN and CDR2 SYDVKM. Trimming removed 5 bases from V and 4 bases from J, with 20 bases in between. CDR3 length: 16 residues. CDR3 amino acids: CASSGEGARAGETQYF. In DNA form, the CDR3 reads TGTGCCAGCAGTGGAGAGGGGGCGCGAGCGGGAGAGACCCAGTACTTC.

The chain carries TRBV12-3 or TRBV12-4 and TRBJ2-7; tentative D call: TRBD1 (7 bases). The CDR3 sequence is 14 residues long. V dropped 2 bases and J dropped 5 bases, with 13 bases sitting between them. CDR3 bases: TGTGCCAGCAGTTTATCACAGGGGAGGAACGAGCAGTACTTC. Amino acid sequence: CASSLSQGRNEQYF.

In regard to this clonotype: One junction end does not reproduce the germline sequence, and a read error may be involved. The gene calls are TRBV5-1 and TRBJ1-5; a possible D gene is TRBD1 (6 bases). The CDR3 consists of 15 residues. Germline CDR1 SGHRS, CDR2 YFSETQ. DNA of the CDR3: TGTGCCAGCAGTTACGTGGCAGGGGACAATCAGCCCCAGCATTTT. Translated, it gives CASSYVAGDNQPQHF.

This clonotype was recorded at least ten times. The chain has TRBV3-1 and TRBJ2-7; D is perhaps TRBD2 (6 bases). Germline V lookup: CDR1 LGHDT, CDR2 YNNKEL (reference sequence). With 6 bases removed from V and 1 base from J, the gap between germline ends came to 16 bases. This CDR3 has 15 amino acids. CDR3 coding DNA: TGTGCCAGCAGTCCCCGGGGAGGTCTTTCCTACGAGCAGTACTTC. It codes for CASSPRGGLSYEQYF.

In this sample, this clonotype turned up many times. The CDR3 here is CASSPRGVETQYF. Here the CDR3 DNA reads TGTGCCAGCAGCCCCCGCGGGGTGGAGACCCAGTACTTC. The J gene is TRBJ2-5, the V gene TRBV7-3; weak D call: TRBD2 (6 bases). Trimming removed 5 bases at V and 5 bases at J, with 12 bases between. The CDR3 extends over 13 amino acids. Germline values: CDR1 SGHTA, CDR2 FQGTGA.

The chain carries TRBV6-1 and TRBJ1-2, with D possibly being TRBD1 (5 bases). V gave up 6 bases and J gave up 2 bases, with 13 bases separating them. CDR1 and CDR2 (germline): MNHNS, SASEGT. The CDR3 contains 14 residues. CDR3 amino acids: CASSLGGENYGYTF. CDR3 DNA: TGTGCCAGCAGCCTCGGGGGAGAGAACTATGGCTACACCTTC.

This clonotype was seen at least ten times. The chain combines TRBV4-1 with TRBJ2-7, with 7 bases fitting TRBD2. The junction had 11 bases not matched to a gene; V was cut back by 3 bases and J by 6 bases. The CDR3 totals 15 residues. Germline CDR1 is MGHRA and CDR2 is YSYEKL. CDR3 nucleotide sequence: TGCGCCAGCAGCCACGGTGGGAGGGCCTTCGGCGAGCAGTACTTC. Amino acids: CASSHGGRAFGEQYF.

This clonotype was seen a handful of times. The chain links TRBV4-1 to TRBJ2-5; D perhaps matches TRBD2 (6 bases). Trimming removed 1 base from V and 4 bases from J, with 16 bases in between. Germline loops: CDR1 MGHRA, CDR2 YSYEKL. The CDR3 is made up of 16 amino acids. CDR3 coding DNA: TGCGCCAGCAGCCAAGTGGGTGTAGGAGCGGGAGAGACCCAGTACTTC. As protein: CASSQVGVGAGETQYF.

This clonotype occurred a few times. V usage is TRBV19 and J usage is TRBJ2-6; no reliable D call. CDR3 length equals 13 residues. The V end lost 8 bases, the J end lost 1 base, and 6 bases lay between the germline ends. Germline V gene lookup returns CDR1 LNHDA and CDR2 SQIVND (reference sequence). The CDR3 protein is CASCNSGANVLTF. The CDR3 DNA reads TGTGCCAGTTGTAATTCTGGGGCCAACGTCCTGACTTTC.

CDR3 sequence: CASSAEGQGWATNEKLFF. The CDR3 DNA reads TGTGCCAGCAGCGCCGAAGGACAGGGATGGGCAACTAATGAAAAACTGTTTTTT. The chain couples TRBV9 to TRBJ1-4, with TRBD1 matching over 8 bases. The ends lost 3 bases at V and 0 bases at J; junction bases unmatched: 10. Germline-derived CDR1 and CDR2 are SGDLS and YYNGEE. The length of the CDR3 is 18 residues.

This clonotype has at least ten counts. The chain couples TRBV6-1 to TRBJ2-7; no definite D call. This CDR3 region has 16 residues. Per germline, CDR1 MNHNS and CDR2 SASEGT. The V and J ends lost 4 bases and 0 bases respectively, with 16 bases between them. The CDR3 is CASSARADRSSYEQYF. The CDR3 nucleotides are TGTGCCAGCAGTGCCCGGGCGGATCGGAGCTCCTACGAGCAGTACTTC.

There are many counts of this clonotype. The CDR3 sequence: CASSLPGQGQEQYF. The DNA for the CDR3 is TGTGCCAGCAGTTTACCTGGACAGGGGCAGGAGCAGTACTTC. The gene calls are TRBV28 and TRBJ2-7; 9 nucleotides line up with TRBD1. V lost 2 bases, J lost 7 bases, and 6 bases stayed unmatched. CDR1 MDHEN and CDR2 SYDVKM come from the germline V gene. The CDR3 has 14 residues.

The sample holds many counts of this clonotype. CDR3 DNA: TGTGCCAGCAGTCCGTCCGGGACTCCCCAGTACAATGAGCAGTTCTTC. Translation gives CASSPSGTPQYNEQFF. The rearrangement uses TRBV28 and TRBJ2-1, with D possibly being TRBD2 (6 bases). This CDR3 has 16 amino acids. V was shortened by 5 bases and J by 4 bases, with 18 bases between the two germline ends. Germline CDR1 MDHEN, CDR2 SYDVKM.

This clonotype was observed at least ten times. CDR3 coding DNA: TGTGCCAGCAGGGGACAGGGGACCAACTATGGCTACACCTTC. This codes for CASRGQGTNYGYTF. The chain couples TRBV3-1 to TRBJ1-2, with 10 bases that match TRBD1. The junction had 3 bases not matched to a gene; V was cut back by 6 bases and J by 2 bases. CDR1 is LGHDT and CDR2 is YNNKEL in the germline V gene (reference sequence). The CDR3 consists of 14 residues.

J is TRBJ1-2 and V is TRBV18; weak D call: TRBD1 (6 bases). Germline loops: CDR1 KGHSH, CDR2 LQKENI. Trimming took 4 bases from V and 2 from J, leaving 11 bases between them. CDR3 length: 14 residues. Written as DNA, the CDR3 is TGTGCCAGCTCACAGGGGGTCATAAACTATGGCTACACCTTC. Amino acid sequence: CASSQGVINYGYTF.

This clonotype was picked up many times. This chain joins TRBV3-1 and TRBJ1-1, with 7 bases matching TRBD1. The germline gives CDR1 LGHDT, CDR2 YNNKEL (reference sequence). CDR3 length: 12 amino acids. V lost 5 bases to trimming and J lost 8 bases; unmatched junction nucleotides: 5. The CDR3 is CASSTPTGEAFF. The CDR3 DNA follows: TGTGCCAGCAGCACCCCGACAGGGGAAGCTTTCTTT.

A few counts support this clonotype. This rearrangement joins TRBV6-1 to TRBJ2-5; TRBD1 aligns across 9 bases. V was pared by 6 bases and J by 5 bases, with 10 bases of the junction left unmatched. Germline CDR1 MNHNS, CDR2 SASEGT. The CDR3 loop spans 15 amino acids. The CDR3 spells CASRDPGQGRETQYF. CDR3 in DNA: TGTGCCAGCAGAGACCCCGGACAGGGGAGGGAGACCCAGTACTTC.

This clonotype has just a few counts. The rearrangement joins TRBV2 to TRBJ2-7; tentatively, D is TRBD2 (6 bases). This CDR3 region has 11 residues. The germline CDR1 and CDR2 sequences are SNHLY and FYNNEI. Trimming stripped 6 bases from V and 6 bases from J, with 9 bases between. CDR3 residues: CASRRGLEQYF. In DNA form, the CDR3 reads TGTGCCAGCAGGAGGGGACTCGAGCAGTACTTC. Full variable domain (remainder filled in from reference TRBV2 and TRBJ2-7): EPEVTQTPSHQVTQMGQEVILRCVPISNHLYFYWYRQILGQKVEFLVSFYNNEISEKSEIFDDQFSVERPDGSNFTLKIRSTKLEDSAMYFCASRRGLEQYFGPGTRLTVT.

The sample holds many counts of this clonotype. V is TRBV5-1 and J is TRBJ1-1; D perhaps matches TRBD1 (5 bases). V gave up 0 bases and J gave up 0 bases, with 9 bases separating them. From germline, CDR1 is SGHRS and CDR2 YFSETQ. The CDR3 is 15 residues long. This chain's CDR3 is CASSLVGGMNTEAFF. The CDR3 DNA reads TGCGCCAGCAGCTTGGTTGGGGGGATGAACACTGAAGCTTTCTTT.